These 12 T cell receptor beta chains originate from one sample sequenced in a study of blood T cells in healthy people across ages. Through a sample-barcoded 5' primer and a J-beta primer mix, a second PCR was run for roughly 7 to 12 cycles. TCRdb ran MiXCR on the 5' RACE reads and lists one entry per CDR3 protein. The table lists about 640,000 distinct CDR3 sequences, under 65% of them singletons. Sequencing was performed on blood. These receptors all come from a man aged 55 to 70 in good health.

This chain links TRBV7-2 with TRBJ2-4; TRBD2 matches 10 bases. The end of the DNA aligns better with TRBJ2-5, so the J call may be wrong. This CDR3 is 15 amino acids long. Per the germline V gene, CDR1 is SGHTA and CDR2 is FQGNSA. The CDR3 is CASSTHLAGDGTQYF. In DNA, the CDR3 is TGTGCCAGCTCTACCCATCTAGCGGGGGATGGGACCCAGTACTTC.

The V gene is TRBV5-5, the J gene TRBJ1-2; D is perhaps TRBD1 (5 bases). The germline gives CDR1 SGHKS, CDR2 YYEKEE (reference sequence). The CDR3 sequence is 13 residues long. The germline V and J ends were trimmed by 2 bases and 8 bases, with 13 bases remaining between them. This CDR3 is CASSFRGEYGYTF. CDR3 in DNA: TGTGCCAGCAGCTTTCGGGGGGAGTACGGCTACACCTTC.

J is TRBJ2-5 and V is TRBV12-3 or TRBV12-4; possibly TRBD1 for D (6 bases). The tail of the sequence fits TRBJ2-7 better, so the J call may be wrong. The CDR3 sequence is 13 residues long. The CDR3 protein is CASSLDSPGEQYF. In DNA, the CDR3 is TGTGCCAGCAGTTTGGACAGTCCCGGCGAGCAGTACTTC.

This clonotype came up a few times. V usage is TRBV24-1 and J usage is TRBJ1-1; possible D gene TRBD1, 5 bases. Germline values: CDR1 KGHDR, CDR2 SFDVKD. The CDR3 has 13 amino acids. Deletions cut 9 bases from V and 4 bases from J, with 14 bases between. CDR3 DNA sequence: TGTGCCACCGGGAACGGGCAGGGCACTGAAGCTTTCTTT. Translated, it gives CATGNGQGTEAFF.

The chain has TRBV28 and TRBJ1-2; D is undetermined. The germline CDR1 and CDR2 sequences are MDHEN and SYDVKM. The length of the CDR3 is 11 residues. Trimming left V 9 bases short and J 8 bases short, with 13 bases between. CDR3 DNA: TGTGCCAGTGAGGGTTGGAGAGGCTACACCTTC. Translated, it gives CASEGWRGYTF.

The chain is built from TRBV7-9 and TRBJ2-6, with D possibly TRBD1 on 6 matching bases. V was shortened by 4 bases and J by 1 base, with 14 bases between the two germline ends. This CDR3 spans 17 amino acids. Germline V gene lookup returns CDR1 SEHNR and CDR2 FQNEAQ (reference sequence). DNA of the CDR3: TGTGCCAGCAGCTCCGCGACAGGAGGTTCTGGGGCCAACGTCCTGACTTTC. Amino acids: CASSSATGGSGANVLTF.

This clonotype was seen only once. The CDR3 loop is CASSQRGGGYNEQFF. CDR3 DNA sequence: TGTGCCAGCAGTCAGCGGGGGGGCGGCTACAATGAGCAGTTCTTC. This chain joins TRBV6-6 and TRBJ2-1; 10 nucleotides agree with TRBD2. The CDR3 consists of 15 residues. J was trimmed by 3 bases and V by 5 bases; bases with no gene match: 4. Germline CDR1 and CDR2: MNHNY and SVGAGI (reference sequence).

This chain links TRBV5-1 with TRBJ2-5, with 10 bases fitting TRBD2. The ends lost 5 bases at V and 1 base at J; junction bases unmatched: 5. Germline loops: CDR1 SGHRS, CDR2 YFSETQ. The CDR3 extends over 15 amino acids. The CDR3 here is CASRFSGGRQETQYF. CDR3 DNA: TGCGCCAGCAGATTTAGCGGGGGGCGCCAAGAGACCCAGTACTTC.

This rearrangement joins TRBV28 to TRBJ1-6; no clear D gene. CDR3 length: 15 residues. The ends were cut back, 5 bases at V and 0 bases at J, with 8 bases in the middle. Germline values: CDR1 MDHEN, CDR2 SYDVKM. CDR3: CASSPTYSYNSPLHF. CDR3 nucleotides: TGTGCCAGCAGTCCCACCTACTCCTATAATTCACCCCTCCACTTT.

This chain uses TRBV7-6 with TRBJ2-7, with 10 bases identical to TRBD2. The CDR3 has 15 amino acids. Trimming took 4 bases from V and 3 from J; bases not matched to a gene: 6. Germline CDR1 reads SGHVS; CDR2 reads FNYEAQ. CDR3 sequence reads: CASSSLAGGVYEQYF. The CDR3 DNA sequence: TGTGCCAGCAGCTCATTAGCGGGGGGAGTCTACGAGCAGTACTTC.

The chain carries TRBV20-1 and TRBJ2-7; TRBD2 agrees at 12 bases. The J call may be faulty, since TRBJ2-5 better matches the DNA end. The CDR3 is made up of 15 amino acids. CDR1 and CDR2 (germline): DFQATT, SNEGSKA (reference sequence). For the CDR3, the DNA is TGCAGTGTTAGGCTAGCGGGGGGGCCCCAAGAGACCCAGTACTTC. This gives the protein CSVRLAGGPQETQYF.

The V and J genes are TRBV2 and TRBJ1-2; TRBD1 matches 7 bases. V lost 6 bases, J lost 6 bases, and 13 bases stayed unmatched. Germline CDR1 reads SNHLY; CDR2 reads FYNNEI. CDR3 length equals 15 residues. For the CDR3, the DNA is TGTGCCAGCAGGCCCCTGACAGGGTTAGAGGATGGCTACACCTTC. This sequence encodes CASRPLTGLEDGYTF. Full variable domain (outside the CDR3, taken from reference TRBV2 and TRBJ1-2): EPEVTQTPSHQVTQMGQEVILRCVPISNHLYFYWYRQILGQKVEFLVSFYNNEISEKSEIFDDQFSVERPDGSNFTLKIRSTKLEDSAMYFCASRPLTGLEDGYTFGSGTRLTVV.